Listed below are T cell receptor beta chains from one sample, sequenced in a study of blood T cells in healthy people across ages. TCRdb independently ran MiXCR on the 5' RACE reads; one entry per CDR3 protein. The table lists fewer than 1,200,000 distinct CDR3 sequences, 25% of them singletons, with approximately 0.75% in the top ten. This sample was shared with a second study, whose subject was T cells of mothers and their children.

Material: blood. The source of these receptors is a girl between 2 and 10 years old in good health. Both conserved end residues are part of each CDR3. The order of the fields is V gene, D gene, J gene, clone size, CDR3 protein, CDR3 DNA. A D gene is named only where the DNA matches it firmly. The listing skips clone size in some rows; elsewhere it reads once, few, many or a size class.

v_call: TRBV20-1
d_call: NA
j_call: TRBJ1-2
clone_size: NA
cdr3_aa: CSATRTAVDGYTF
cdr3_nt: TGCAGTGCTACCCGGACGGCCGTGGATGGCTACACCTTC

v_call: TRBV13
d_call: NA
j_call: TRBJ1-5
clone_size: NA
cdr3_aa: CASSLGGNGNQPQHF
cdr3_nt: TGTGCCAGCAGCTTAGGAGGGAATGGCAATCAGCCCCAGCATTTT

v_call: TRBV11-2
d_call: TRBD1
j_call: TRBJ1-1
clone_size: NA
cdr3_aa: CASSPGDSYGTEAFF
cdr3_nt: TGTGCCAGCAGCCCAGGGGACAGCTATGGCACTGAAGCTTTCTTT

v_call: TRBV29-1
d_call: NA
j_call: TRBJ2-7
clone_size: many
cdr3_aa: CSVGGGAASGSYEQYF
cdr3_nt: TGCAGCGTCGGGGGCGGGGCGGCTAGCGGCTCCTACGAGCAGTACTTC

v_call: TRBV9
d_call: NA
j_call: TRBJ1-3
clone_size: NA
cdr3_aa: CASRSSSGNTIYF
cdr3_nt: TGTGCCAGCAGGTCGAGCTCTGGAAACACCATATATTTT

v_call: TRBV29-1
d_call: TRBD1
j_call: TRBJ1-2
clone_size: NA
cdr3_aa: CSVETGNGYTF
cdr3_nt: TGCAGCGTGGAGACAGGGAACGGCTACACCTTC

v_call: TRBV29-1
d_call: TRBD1
j_call: TRBJ2-7
clone_size: NA
cdr3_aa: CSVQDRVDEQYF
cdr3_nt: TGCAGCGTGCAGGACAGGGTCGACGAGCAGTACTTC

v_call: TRBV4-1
d_call: TRBD2
j_call: TRBJ2-5
clone_size: few
cdr3_aa: CASSQSGRSQETQYF
cdr3_nt: TGCGCCAGCAGCCAGAGCGGGAGGTCTCAAGAGACCCAGTACTTC

v_call: TRBV29-1
d_call: TRBD2
j_call: TRBJ2-1
clone_size: NA
cdr3_aa: CSARGVYNEQFF
cdr3_nt: TGCAGCGCCCGGGGGGTCTACAATGAGCAGTTCTTC

v_call: TRBV20-1
d_call: TRBD2
j_call: TRBJ2-1
clone_size: NA
cdr3_aa: CSAQLAVYNEQFF
cdr3_nt: TGCAGTGCCCAACTAGCGGTGTACAATGAGCAGTTCTTC

v_call: TRBV6-5
d_call: NA
j_call: TRBJ2-5
clone_size: few
cdr3_aa: CASSTITGSGTQYF
cdr3_nt: TGTGCCAGCAGTACTATCACAGGGTCTGGGACCCAGTACTTC

v_call: TRBV20-1
d_call: NA
j_call: TRBJ1-2
clone_size: NA
cdr3_aa: CSASGSGTARNGYTF
cdr3_nt: TGCAGTGCTAGCGGCTCAGGTACAGCTAGGAACGGCTACACCTTC

v_call: TRBV5-1
d_call: NA
j_call: TRBJ2-2
clone_size: NA
cdr3_aa: CASSLTETGELFF
cdr3_nt: TGCGCCAGCAGCTTGACGGAAACCGGGGAGCTGTTTTTT

v_call: TRBV9
d_call: NA
j_call: TRBJ2-2
clone_size: NA
cdr3_aa: CASSVSGTGELFF
cdr3_nt: TGTGCCAGCAGCGTATCAGGGACCGGGGAGCTGTTTTTT

v_call: TRBV2
d_call: NA
j_call: TRBJ2-7
clone_size: many
cdr3_aa: CASRGGSTYEQYF
cdr3_nt: TGTGCCAGCAGGGGCGGATCGACCTACGAGCAGTACTTC

v_call: TRBV27
d_call: NA
j_call: TRBJ1-1
clone_size: many
cdr3_aa: CASSLGREGGMNTEAFF
cdr3_nt: TGTGCCAGCAGTTTGGGCAGGGAGGGAGGTATGAACACTGAAGCTTTCTTT

v_call: TRBV19
d_call: TRBD1
j_call: TRBJ2-7
clone_size: NA
cdr3_aa: CASSTTGTGAYEQYF
cdr3_nt: TGTGCCAGTAGTACAACCGGGACAGGCGCCTACGAGCAGTACTTC

v_call: TRBV5-1
d_call: TRBD2
j_call: TRBJ2-1
clone_size: few
cdr3_aa: CASSLGAGFDNEQFF
cdr3_nt: TGCGCCAGCAGCTTGGGAGCGGGATTTGACAATGAGCAGTTCTTC

v_call: TRBV27
d_call: NA
j_call: TRBJ2-1
clone_size: NA
cdr3_aa: CASSSETGIPYNEQFF
cdr3_nt: TGTGCCAGCAGCTCCGAAACAGGTATTCCCTACAATGAGCAGTTCTTC

v_call: TRBV6-2/TRBV6-3
d_call: TRBD1
j_call: TRBJ1-5
clone_size: NA
cdr3_aa: CASRTGPMYSNQPQHF
cdr3_nt: TGTGCCAGCAGGACAGGGCCAATGTATAGCAATCAGCCCCAGCATTTT

v_call: TRBV7-2
d_call: TRBD1
j_call: TRBJ1-6
clone_size: NA
cdr3_aa: CASSLRQGYNSPLHF
cdr3_nt: TGTGCCAGCAGCTTGAGACAGGGCTATAATTCACCCCTCCACTTT

v_call: TRBV7-6
d_call: NA
j_call: TRBJ2-7
clone_size: few
cdr3_aa: CASSLQGNHYEQYF
cdr3_nt: TGTGCCAGCAGCTTACAGGGTAACCACTACGAGCAGTACTTC

v_call: TRBV2
d_call: NA
j_call: TRBJ2-7
clone_size: many
cdr3_aa: CASSGLAYEQYF
cdr3_nt: TGTGCCAGCAGCGGGTTAGCCTACGAGCAGTACTTC

v_call: TRBV29-1
d_call: NA
j_call: TRBJ2-4
clone_size: few
cdr3_aa: CSVGLDIMDIQYF
cdr3_nt: TGCAGCGTTGGGCTGGACATAATGGACATTCAGTACTTC

v_call: TRBV11-2
d_call: NA
j_call: TRBJ2-3
clone_size: few
cdr3_aa: CASSPSRDKKHTQYF
cdr3_nt: TGTGCCAGCAGCCCAAGCCGGGACAAGAAACATACGCAGTATTTT

v_call: TRBV6-2/TRBV6-3
d_call: TRBD1
j_call: TRBJ1-2
clone_size: few
cdr3_aa: CASSLQGEYGYAF
cdr3_nt: TGTGCCAGCAGCCTACAGGGGGAGTATGGCTACGCCTTC

v_call: TRBV7-9
d_call: TRBD2
j_call: TRBJ2-1
clone_size: few
cdr3_aa: CASSIRAGENNEQFF
cdr3_nt: TGTGCCAGCAGCATCAGAGCGGGGGAGAACAATGAGCAGTTCTTC

v_call: TRBV3-1
d_call: TRBD2
j_call: TRBJ2-1
clone_size: few
cdr3_aa: CASSHPASGYNEQFF
cdr3_nt: TGTGCCAGCAGCCATCCGGCTAGCGGATACAATGAGCAGTTCTTC

v_call: TRBV27
d_call: NA
j_call: TRBJ1-1
clone_size: NA
cdr3_aa: CASSSFLGTGEAFF
cdr3_nt: TGTGCCAGCAGTTCATTCCTGGGGACGGGTGAAGCTTTCTTT

v_call: TRBV11-1
d_call: NA
j_call: TRBJ2-1
clone_size: NA
cdr3_aa: CASSLSSSEEIYNEQFF
cdr3_nt: TGTGCCAGCAGCCTCTCCTCCTCCGAGGAGATCTACAATGAGCAGTTCTTC

v_call: TRBV7-8
d_call: NA
j_call: TRBJ1-5
clone_size: few
cdr3_aa: CASSSTYRESWQPQHF
cdr3_nt: TGTGCCAGCAGCTCCACATACAGGGAGTCGTGGCAGCCCCAGCATTTT

v_call: TRBV29-1
d_call: TRBD1
j_call: TRBJ2-7
clone_size: NA
cdr3_aa: CSGKRTGRNEQYF
cdr3_nt: TGCAGCGGAAAAAGGACAGGGAGGAACGAGCAGTACTTC

v_call: TRBV24-1
d_call: NA
j_call: TRBJ1-2
clone_size: NA
cdr3_aa: CATSDWTANYGYTF
cdr3_nt: TGTGCCACCAGTGATTGGACCGCCAACTATGGCTACACCTTC

v_call: TRBV15
d_call: NA
j_call: TRBJ2-7
clone_size: NA
cdr3_aa: CATSRELPGLISYEQYF
cdr3_nt: TGTGCCACCAGCAGAGAGTTGCCGGGACTCATCTCCTACGAGCAGTACTTC

v_call: TRBV5-1
d_call: NA
j_call: TRBJ2-1
clone_size: NA
cdr3_aa: CASSSGVAGAAVEQFF
cdr3_nt: TGCGCCAGCAGCTCGGGGGTCGCGGGGGCGGCGGTTGAGCAGTTCTTC

v_call: TRBV10-3
d_call: TRBD2
j_call: TRBJ2-1
clone_size: NA
cdr3_aa: CAISDPSGSVDEQFF
cdr3_nt: TGTGCCATCAGTGACCCTAGCGGGAGTGTAGATGAGCAGTTCTTC

v_call: TRBV29-1
d_call: NA
j_call: TRBJ1-1
clone_size: few
cdr3_aa: CSVEEYRNTEAFF
cdr3_nt: TGCAGCGTTGAAGAGTACAGAAACACTGAAGCTTTCTTT

v_call: TRBV5-1
d_call: NA
j_call: TRBJ2-1
clone_size: NA
cdr3_aa: CASREGHTSYNEQFF
cdr3_nt: TGCGCCAGCAGAGAGGGACACACCTCCTACAATGAGCAGTTCTTC

v_call: TRBV24-1
d_call: NA
j_call: TRBJ2-1
clone_size: few
cdr3_aa: CATSVTGQGEQFF
cdr3_nt: TGTGCCACCAGTGTCACGGGCCAAGGTGAGCAGTTCTTC

v_call: TRBV2
d_call: NA
j_call: TRBJ2-1
clone_size: once
cdr3_aa: CASTLEINEQFF
cdr3_nt: TGTGCCAGCACATTAGAGATCAATGAGCAGTTCTTC

v_call: TRBV20-1
d_call: TRBD2
j_call: TRBJ2-5
clone_size: NA
cdr3_aa: CSARDSGGPGETQYF
cdr3_nt: TGCAGTGCTAGAGATAGCGGGGGGCCTGGAGAGACCCAGTACTTC

v_call: TRBV18
d_call: NA
j_call: TRBJ2-3
clone_size: many
cdr3_aa: CASSPSQTDTQYF
cdr3_nt: TGTGCCAGCTCACCTTCTCAGACAGATACGCAGTATTTT

v_call: TRBV6-5
d_call: NA
j_call: TRBJ2-2
clone_size: NA
cdr3_aa: CASTQGIGELFF
cdr3_nt: TGTGCCAGCACCCAGGGAATCGGGGAGCTGTTTTTT

v_call: TRBV7-6
d_call: NA
j_call: TRBJ2-1
clone_size: NA
cdr3_aa: CASSLLRDIYNEQFF
cdr3_nt: TGTGCCAGCAGCTTATTACGGGACATATACAATGAGCAGTTCTTC

v_call: TRBV12-3/TRBV12-4
d_call: NA
j_call: TRBJ2-6
clone_size: NA
cdr3_aa: CASSLIRSGVSGANVLTF
cdr3_nt: TGTGCCAGCAGTTTAATCCGGTCTGGGGTCTCTGGGGCCAACGTCCTGACTTTC

v_call: TRBV6-5
d_call: TRBD1
j_call: TRBJ1-6
clone_size: NA
cdr3_aa: CASSRQGSSNSPLHF
cdr3_nt: TGTGCCAGCAGTCGACAGGGGTCGAGTAATTCACCCCTCCACTTT

v_call: TRBV6-2/TRBV6-3
d_call: NA
j_call: TRBJ2-4
clone_size: NA
cdr3_aa: CASSDLTGQPHLTRLENIQYF
cdr3_nt: TGTGCCAGCAGTGACTTGACAGGCCAACCTCATTTAACGCGACTAGAAAACATTCAGTACTTC

v_call: TRBV27
d_call: NA
j_call: TRBJ2-1
clone_size: NA
cdr3_aa: CASSSEVNNEQFF
cdr3_nt: TGTGCCAGCAGTAGCGAGGTGAACAATGAGCAGTTCTTC

v_call: TRBV7-3
d_call: NA
j_call: TRBJ2-5
clone_size: NA
cdr3_aa: CASSLMLGVGETQYF
cdr3_nt: TGTGCCAGCAGCTTAATGTTGGGGGTAGGAGAGACCCAGTACTTC

v_call: TRBV5-8
d_call: NA
j_call: TRBJ1-1
clone_size: NA
cdr3_aa: CASRIKGRNTEAFF
cdr3_nt: TGTGCCAGCAGAATCAAGGGTAGGAACACTGAAGCTTTCTTT

v_call: TRBV3-1
d_call: TRBD2
j_call: TRBJ2-5
clone_size: NA
cdr3_aa: CASSHTSGEETQYF
cdr3_nt: TGTGCCAGCAGCCATACAAGCGGGGAAGAGACCCAGTACTTC

v_call: TRBV29-1
d_call: TRBD1
j_call: TRBJ1-2
clone_size: NA
cdr3_aa: CSVAIKGQVPYGYTF
cdr3_nt: TGCAGCGTTGCCATAAAGGGACAGGTCCCCTATGGCTACACCTTC

v_call: TRBV28
d_call: NA
j_call: TRBJ2-1
clone_size: NA
cdr3_aa: CASSLRDSRNEQFF
cdr3_nt: TGTGCCAGCAGTTTGCGGGACTCAAGGAATGAGCAGTTCTTC